This TCR beta chain was profiled in a study of breast tumors, draining lymph nodes, adjacent tissues. Broader study findings: That most tumor T cells come from lymph nodes remained unproven. Compared with lymph nodes, tumors were less diverse; compared with nontumor tissue, more.

With regard to this clonotype: Its matching antigen is unknown.

TCRdb re-called the multiplex PCR reads through MiXCR, storing one row per CDR3 protein. The sample shows more than 15,000 distinct CDR3 sequences, less than 75% of them seen only once. The specimen was tumor-adjacent breast tissue. The TCR sequence derives from a female donor with breast cancer. Some clones in this sample may be carry-over from other donors' samples.

The CDR3 spells CSASRQSGTSGGELFF. The CDR3 region has the DNA TGCAGTGCTAGTCGCCAATCCGGGACCTCGGGCGGGGAGCTGTTTTTT. This sequence joins TRBV20-1 and TRBJ2-2; D is perhaps TRBD1 or TRBD2 (5 bases each). Trimming cost V 3 bases and J 7 bases, with 21 bases left between them. The CDR3 contains 16 residues. CDR1 DFQATT and CDR2 SNEGSKA come from the germline V gene (reference sequence).